This T cell receptor (beta chain) derives from a study of cytomegalovirus exposure and HLA in healthy donors. General observations from the study: TCR beta chains numbering under 200 were designated cytomegalovirus-associated. Later analysis identified a missense DCLRE1C variant that was linked to TCR beta V- and J-gene trimming.

As to this clone: The antigen is not known.

The V gene end was trimmed by 5 bases and the J gene end by 10 bases; junction bases not matched to a gene: 8. From germline, CDR1 is MRHNA and CDR2 SNTAGT. The CDR3 runs 14 residues. The primer mix had 60 Vbeta and 13 Jbeta primers. Generated by immunoSEQ multiplex PCR, the TCRdb table keeps only in-frame clones and is missing some. The data show 110,000 to 150,000 clones, with about four fifths seen just once and roughly 4.5% held by the top ten. The chain couples TRBV6-4 to TRBJ1-4; 9 bases fit TRBD1. The sequenced sample consisted of PBMCs. The sequence was obtained from a man aged 40-55 years in good health and CMV-seronegative. The DNA for the CDR3 is TGTGCCAGCAGTCCGGGACAGGGAACTAGAAAACTGTTTTTT. Translated: CASSPGQGTRKLFF.